A selection of T cell receptor beta chains follows, all from one sample in a study of T-cell memory formation after mild COVID-19. TCRdb re-analysed the 5' RACE reads in MiXCR, keeping a single row per CDR3 protein. In the table there are about 400,000 distinct CDR3 sequences, approximately 14% of which are singletons. Material for sequencing was PBMCs or a T cell subset sorted from them (not recorded which). These receptors were obtained from a man aged 18 to 35 who had mild COVID-19 (a few samples of this study predate the infection). Cell type and time point are not known. Both conserved end residues are part of each CDR3. The D gene is left open where the match is weak. The size entry is marked missing in some rows and otherwise reads once, few, many or a size class.

clone_size,v_call,d_call,j_call,cdr3_nt,cdr3_aa
few,TRBV10-3,-,TRBJ2-2,TGTGCCATCAGTGAATCGGGGAACACCGGGGAGCTGTTTTTT,CAISESGNTGELFF
-,TRBV11-1,-,TRBJ2-5,TGTGCCAGCAGCTCCGAAATCCAAGAGACCCAGTACTTC,CASSSEIQETQYF
-,TRBV6-1,TRBD1,TRBJ1-1,TGTGCCAGCAGAGAACCGGGACAGGGGAACACTGAAGCTTTCTTT,CASREPGQGNTEAFF
-,TRBV7-9,-,TRBJ2-3,TGTGCCAGCAGCTTAGGCAGACCAGATACGCAGTATTTT,CASSLGRPDTQYF
-,TRBV5-1,-,TRBJ2-3,TGCGCCAGCAGCCCCGGACGGGCGGGTCAGCCCCAGTATTTT,CASSPGRAGQPQYF
-,TRBV9,-,TRBJ2-3,TGTGCCAGCAGCGCCGCGGGACGAAGCACAGATACGCAGTATTTT,CASSAAGRSTDTQYF
many,TRBV12-3/TRBV12-4,-,TRBJ2-1,TGTGCCAGCAGGCCTCTAACTGGGAGCTCCTACAATGAGCAGTTCTTC,CASRPLTGSSYNEQFF
-,TRBV9,-,TRBJ2-2,TGTGCCAGCACGAGCGGTAACACCGGGGAGCTGTTTTTT,CASTSGNTGELFF
-,TRBV7-8,TRBD2,TRBJ2-3,TGTGCCAGCAGCTTAAGTAGCGGGGACCGTGGCGTTACTACGCAGTATTTT,CASSLSSGDRGVTTQYF
few,TRBV5-1,-,TRBJ2-4,TGCGCCAGCAGCTTGGGCCAGGGGGAGGACATTCAGTACTTC,CASSLGQGEDIQYF
-,TRBV7-3,-,TRBJ2-5,TGTGCCAGCAGCCCCAGGGGGGGGGGCGAGGAGACCCAGTACTTC,CASSPRGGGEETQYF
many,TRBV6-5,-,TRBJ2-7,TGTGCCAGCAGTTACAGGGCATCCTACGAGCAGTACTTC,CASSYRASYEQYF
-,TRBV6-5,TRBD1,TRBJ1-5,TGTGCCAGCAGTCCCGACAGGGACCGTCAGCCCCAGCATTTT,CASSPDRDRQPQHF
few,TRBV20-1,-,TRBJ1-6,TGCAGTGCCCGACAAGTCACCCCTAATTCACCCCTCCACTTT,CSARQVTPNSPLHF
-,TRBV29-1,-,TRBJ1-2,TGCAGCGTTGACGGGACGGATTATGGCTACACCTTC,CSVDGTDYGYTF
-,TRBV20-1,-,TRBJ1-5,TGCAGTGCTAGAGGGGGCAACCAGCCCCAGCATTTT,CSARGGNQPQHF
few,TRBV12-3/TRBV12-4,-,TRBJ2-2,TGTGCCAGCAGACTGCCAGGGAACGGGGAGCTGTTTTTT,CASRLPGNGELFF
-,TRBV7-3,-,TRBJ2-3,TGTGCCAGCAGCTTATCCACAGGAATTTTAGCTGATACGCAGTATTTT,CASSLSTGILADTQYF
-,TRBV19,-,TRBJ1-5,TGTGCCAGTAGTACCATGGGGGGAGATCAGCCCCAGCATTTT,CASSTMGGDQPQHF
few,TRBV27,-,TRBJ2-6,TGTGCCAGCAGCCCCCGCGCAGGGTGGGGTCCCGGGGCCAACGTCCTGACTTTC,CASSPRAGWGPGANVLTF
-,TRBV29-1,-,TRBJ2-2,TGCAGCGTTTTCATCGGCACCGGGGAGCTGTTTTTT,CSVFIGTGELFF
-,TRBV3-1,TRBD1,TRBJ2-3,TGTGCCAGCAGCCAAGGGGACAGGGATACTGATACGCAGTATTTT,CASSQGDRDTDTQYF